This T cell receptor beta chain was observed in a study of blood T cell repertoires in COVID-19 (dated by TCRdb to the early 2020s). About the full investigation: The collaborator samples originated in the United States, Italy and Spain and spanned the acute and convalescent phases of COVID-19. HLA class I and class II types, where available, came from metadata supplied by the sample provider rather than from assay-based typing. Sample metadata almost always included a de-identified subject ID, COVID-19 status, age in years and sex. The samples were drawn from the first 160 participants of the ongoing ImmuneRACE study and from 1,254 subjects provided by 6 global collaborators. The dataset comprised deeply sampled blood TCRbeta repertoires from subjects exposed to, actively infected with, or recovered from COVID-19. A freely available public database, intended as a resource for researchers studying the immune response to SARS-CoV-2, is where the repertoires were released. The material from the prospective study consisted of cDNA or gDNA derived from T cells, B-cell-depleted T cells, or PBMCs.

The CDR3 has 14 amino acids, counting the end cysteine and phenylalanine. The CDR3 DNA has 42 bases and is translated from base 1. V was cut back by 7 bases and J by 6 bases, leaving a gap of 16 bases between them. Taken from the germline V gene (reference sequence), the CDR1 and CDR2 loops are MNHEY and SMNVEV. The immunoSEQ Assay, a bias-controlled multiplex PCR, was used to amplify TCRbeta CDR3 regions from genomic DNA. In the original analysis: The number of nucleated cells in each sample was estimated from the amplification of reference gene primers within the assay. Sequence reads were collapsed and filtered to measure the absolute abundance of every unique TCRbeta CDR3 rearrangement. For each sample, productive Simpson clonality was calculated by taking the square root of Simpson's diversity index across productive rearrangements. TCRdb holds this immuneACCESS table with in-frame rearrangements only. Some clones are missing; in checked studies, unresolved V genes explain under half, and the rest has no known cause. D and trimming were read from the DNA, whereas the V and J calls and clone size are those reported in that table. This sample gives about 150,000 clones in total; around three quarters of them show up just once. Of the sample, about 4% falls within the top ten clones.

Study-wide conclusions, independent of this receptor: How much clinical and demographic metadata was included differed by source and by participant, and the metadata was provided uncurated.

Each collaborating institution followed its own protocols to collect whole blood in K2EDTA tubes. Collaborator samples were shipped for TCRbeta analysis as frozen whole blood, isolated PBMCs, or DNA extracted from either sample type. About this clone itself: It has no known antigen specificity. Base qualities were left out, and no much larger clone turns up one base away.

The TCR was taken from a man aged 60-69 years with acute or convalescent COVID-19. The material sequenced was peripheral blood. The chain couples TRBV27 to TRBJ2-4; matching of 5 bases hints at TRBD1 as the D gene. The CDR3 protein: CASIPVGRGNIQYF. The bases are TGTGCCAGCATTCCCGTGGGTAGGGGAAACATTCAGTACTTC.